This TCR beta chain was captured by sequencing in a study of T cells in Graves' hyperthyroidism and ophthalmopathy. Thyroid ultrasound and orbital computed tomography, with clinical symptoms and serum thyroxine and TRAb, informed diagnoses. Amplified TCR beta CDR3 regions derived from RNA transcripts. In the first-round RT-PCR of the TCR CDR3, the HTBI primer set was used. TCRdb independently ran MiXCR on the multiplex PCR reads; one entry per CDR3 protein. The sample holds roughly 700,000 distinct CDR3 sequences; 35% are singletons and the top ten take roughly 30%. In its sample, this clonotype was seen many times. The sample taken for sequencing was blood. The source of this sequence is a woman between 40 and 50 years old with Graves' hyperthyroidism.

DNA of the CDR3: TGTGCCAGCAGCTCGGGGGGGCCGGGAGAGACCCAGTACTTC. It encodes CASSSGGPGETQYF. V usage is TRBV7-2 and J usage is TRBJ2-5, with 8 positions matching TRBD2. CDR1 is SGHTA and CDR2 is FQGNSA in the germline V gene. The CDR3 contains 14 residues. With V trimmed by 4 bases and J by 4 bases, 5 bases remained unmatched.